The 10 T cell receptor beta chains below come from one sample, sequenced in a study of vaccination and CD4 T cells after COVID-19. Their specific antigens are unknown. Treatment denoted: roughly 10-day PBMC culture with coronavirus spike peptide pools or control peptides (ViraFEST assay). Oncomine TCR Beta short-read sequencing was applied to DNA from cultured CD4+ T cells. TCRdb itself ran the PCR reads through MiXCR, one entry per CDR3 protein. The data contain just under 9,000 distinct CDR3 sequences, 56% of them seen just once; the ten biggest clones take up 6% to 9.5%. Sequencing was done on a sample of CD4+ T cells from blood, cultured in vitro. Receptors were obtained from a human donor who had recovered from COVID-19.

This chain connects TRBV28 to TRBJ1-1; 7 nucleotides match TRBD1. CDR1 is MDHEN and CDR2 is SYDVKM in the germline V gene. The J segment lost 4 bases and the V segment lost 5 bases, leaving 10 bases of the junction unmatched. The CDR3 totals 15 residues. Written as DNA, the CDR3 is TGTGCCAGCAGTCTCCCGACAGGGAAGGGCACTGAAGCTTTCTTT. Its translation: CASSLPTGKGTEAFF.

The V and J genes are TRBV20-1 and TRBJ1-2, with TRBD1 identical over 7 bases. The J segment lost 0 bases and the V segment lost 5 bases, leaving 18 bases of the junction unmatched. The CDR3 has 18 residues. Germline-derived CDR1 and CDR2 are DFQATT and SNEGSKA (reference sequence). CDR3 sequence: CSAQQGGRGREANYGYTF. The CDR3 DNA is TGCAGTGCTCAACAGGGCGGCAGGGGGAGGGAAGCTAACTATGGCTACACCTTC.

The chain couples TRBV27 to TRBJ2-7; 10 bases align to TRBD1. This CDR3 contains 15 residues. The germline CDR1 and CDR2 sequences are MNHEY and SMNVEV (reference sequence). Trimming at V came to 2 bases and at J to 6 bases, leaving 7 bases not matched to a gene. CDR3 loop: CASSLLGTGVIEQYF. As DNA, the CDR3 is TGTGCCAGCAGTTTACTTGGGACAGGGGTCATCGAGCAGTACTTC.

This clonotype was recorded once. V gene TRBV7-8 combines with J gene TRBJ1-1; D is undetermined. CDR3 length equals 13 residues. In germline, CDR1 is SGHVS, CDR2 FQNEAQ. Deletions cut 2 bases from V and 8 bases from J, with 12 bases between. CDR3 in amino acids: CASSLRAGLEAFF. DNA for the CDR3: TGTGCCAGCAGCTTACGGGCAGGACTCGAAGCTTTCTTT.

The rearrangement joins TRBV29-1 to TRBJ1-1; 7 bases are shared with TRBD1. Germline values: CDR1 SQVTM, CDR2 ANQGSEA. CDR3 length equals 12 residues. The V segment lost 7 bases and the J segment 11 bases; nucleotides outside the gene matches: 13. CDR3 bases: TGCAGCGGACGACAGGGTCAACTGTTCGCTTTCTTT. Its translation is CSGRQGQLFAFF.

The genes are TRBV14 and TRBJ2-7; weak D call: TRBD2 (5 bases). V lost 4 bases and J 4 bases, leaving 14 bases between the germline ends. The CDR3 covers 14 residues. In germline, CDR1 is SGHDN, CDR2 FVKESK. CDR3 loop: CASSRTRFGYEQYF. CDR3 nucleotide sequence: TGTGCCAGCAGCCGGACTCGGTTTGGGTACGAGCAGTACTTC.

This chain uses TRBV27 with TRBJ2-5, with 7 bases lining up with TRBD2. V shed 4 bases, J shed 4 bases, and the junction held 18 bases outside the gene matches. CDR1 MNHEY and CDR2 SMNVEV come from the germline V gene (reference sequence). The CDR3 is made up of 18 amino acids. CDR3: CASSSTRLAPPRGETQYF. CDR3 DNA: TGTGCCAGCAGTTCGACGAGACTAGCTCCCCCCCGGGGAGAGACCCAGTACTTC.

The rearrangement joins TRBV6-1 to TRBJ2-3; D gene unclear. V was shortened by 5 bases and J by 2 bases, with 2 bases between the two germline ends. The CDR3 extends over 11 amino acids. CDR1 and CDR2 (germline): MNHNS, SASEGT. CDR3 in DNA: TGTGCCAGCAGTACCACAGATACGCAGTATTTT. Translating it yields CASSTTDTQYF.

This clonotype was detected only a few times. The chain has TRBV27 and TRBJ2-7, with unresolved D. CDR3 size: 13 residues. Trimming pared 5 bases from V and 3 bases from J, leaving 11 bases between. Germline lookup yields CDR1 MNHEY and CDR2 SMNVEV (reference sequence). CDR3: CASSTSSNYEQYF. The CDR3 nucleotides are TGTGCCAGCAGTACTTCAAGCAACTACGAGCAGTACTTC.

This clonotype was found a few times. The J gene is TRBJ2-3, the V gene TRBV19; 7 bases match TRBD1. The V and J ends lost 6 bases and 4 bases, in that order; junction bases with no gene match: 13. The CDR3 extends over 16 amino acids. CDR1 and CDR2 (germline): LNHDA, SQIVND (reference sequence). The CDR3 reads CASRTGQAVGSDTQYF. DNA of the CDR3: TGTGCCAGTAGAACCGGACAGGCCGTGGGGTCAGATACGCAGTATTTT.